These T cell receptor beta chains were read from a single sample in a study of lymphopenia after photon versus proton radiotherapy. Method: immunoSEQ multiplex PCR; TCRdb's copy keeps in-frame clones and lacks some. The repertoire holds tens of thousands of clones, about four fifths seen once, with approximately 2% in the top ten. Here the sequenced sample was peripheral blood, taken from a patient treated with proton-based radiotherapy. The receptors here all came from a man in his 60s with pancreatic cancer. The CDR3 runs from the conserved cysteine through the conserved F or W. Each record gives: clone size, D gene, J gene, CDR3 length, V gene, CDR3 DNA, CDR3 protein. A D gene is named only where the DNA matches it firmly. Size is stated for part of the rows, as once, few or many counts, or as a class when the clone is expanded.

size: .; D: .; J: TRBJ1-2; length: 14; V: TRBV6-5; DNA: TGTGCCAGCAGTTACGGGGGATCCCATGGTGGCTACACCTTC; CDR3: CASSYGGSHGGYTF
size: .; D: .; J: TRBJ1-2; length: 16; V: TRBV4-3; DNA: TGCGCCAGCAGCCAAGATCCCTATACAGGGTCCTATGGCTACACCTTC; CDR3: CASSQDPYTGSYGYTF
size: .; D: .; J: TRBJ2-7; length: 14; V: TRBV19; DNA: TGTGCCAGTAGTCGACGAGTCAGGGAACGGGAGCAGTACTTC; CDR3: CASSRRVREREQYF
size: .; D: .; J: TRBJ2-5; length: 11; V: TRBV6-1; DNA: TGTGCCAGCAGAGTTTTGGAGACCCAGTACTTC; CDR3: CASRVLETQYF
size: few; D: TRBD1; J: TRBJ2-7; length: 16; V: TRBV19; DNA: TGTGCCAGTAGTATGGGCTTGGGGACAGGACTCTACGAGCAGTACTTC; CDR3: CASSMGLGTGLYEQYF
size: .; D: .; J: TRBJ1-5; length: 13; V: TRBV19; DNA: TGTGCCAGTAATGAAAGAGCCAATCAGCCCCAGCATTTT; CDR3: CASNERANQPQHF
size: large; D: .; J: TRBJ2-7; length: 10; V: TRBV6-1; DNA: TGTGCCAGCAGTGATTACGAGCAGTACTTC; CDR3: CASSDYEQYF
size: once; D: .; J: TRBJ1-1; length: 14; V: TRBV16; DNA: TGTGCCAGCAGCAGACGCCGGGGGAGCACTGAAGCTTTCTTT; CDR3: CASSRRRGSTEAFF
size: few; D: TRBD1; J: TRBJ2-5; length: 15; V: TRBV28; DNA: TGTGCCAGCAGTTTACCCGGGACAGGGGAAGAGACCCAGTACTTC; CDR3: CASSLPGTGEETQYF
size: .; D: .; J: TRBJ2-1; length: 14; V: TRBV27; DNA: TGTGCCAGCAGCCCGGCCCCCCTCGGGACCAAGCAGTTCTTC; CDR3: CASSPAPLGTKQFF
size: .; D: .; J: TRBJ2-1; length: 15; V: TRBV27; DNA: TGTGCCAGCAGATACGGACAGACTACGTACAATGAGCAGTTCTTC; CDR3: CASRYGQTTYNEQFF
size: once; D: TRBD1; J: TRBJ2-2; length: 15; V: TRBV7-2; DNA: TGTGCCAGCAGCAGGACAGGCATGAACACCGGGGAGCTGTTTTTT; CDR3: CASSRTGMNTGELFF
size: .; D: .; J: TRBJ1-2; length: 12; V: TRBV6-5; DNA: TGTGCCAGTGGCCGGGGCGACTATGGCTACACCTTC; CDR3: CASGRGDYGYTF
size: .; D: .; J: TRBJ1-2; length: 15; V: TRBV18; DNA: TGTGCCAGCTCACCACCGGGTTGGGCGCTAGATGGCTACACCTTC; CDR3: CASSPPGWALDGYTF
size: .; D: .; J: TRBJ1-1; length: 13; V: TRBV7-7; DNA: TGTGCTAGCAGTCGTGACAGGAACACTGAAGCTTTCTTT; CDR3: CASSRDRNTEAFF
size: .; D: TRBD1; J: TRBJ1-1; length: 19; V: TRBV7-9; DNA: TGTGCCAGCAGCTTAGGGGCCGGACAGGGGAAGAAATTGAACACTGAAGCTTTCTTT; CDR3: CASSLGAGQGKKLNTEAFF
size: once; D: TRBD1; J: TRBJ1-2; length: 13; V: TRBV27; DNA: TGTGCCAGCAGTGGTTGGGGACAGGGAGTCCCGACCTTC; CDR3: CASSGWGQGVPTF
size: .; D: TRBD2; J: TRBJ2-7; length: 15; V: TRBV29-1; DNA: TGCAGCGTTGAATTCGGCCTAGCGGGGGGCTACGAGCAGTACTTC; CDR3: CSVEFGLAGGYEQYF
size: .; D: TRBD1; J: TRBJ2-1; length: 19; V: TRBV2; DNA: TGTGCCAGCAGTGAAGGAACAGGGGCGATTTTTAGCTCCTACAATGAGCAGTTCTTC; CDR3: CASSEGTGAIFSSYNEQFF
size: few; D: .; J: TRBJ1-1; length: 13; V: TRBV10-3; DNA: TGTGCCATCAGGTCCTCGGGGAACACTGAAGCTTTCTTT; CDR3: CAIRSSGNTEAFF
size: .; D: .; J: TRBJ2-5; length: 14; V: TRBV28; DNA: TGTGCCAGCAGTGCCACTAGATCTCAAGAGACCCAGTACTTC; CDR3: CASSATRSQETQYF
size: .; D: .; J: TRBJ2-7; length: 13; V: TRBV6-5; DNA: TGTGCCAGCAGTTTCGGACGGATGTACGAGCAGTACTTC; CDR3: CASSFGRMYEQYF
size: .; D: .; J: TRBJ2-1; length: 16; V: TRBV7-2; DNA: TGTGCCAGCAGCGCAAACTTCCTGGCGAACTACAATGAGCAGTTCTTC; CDR3: CASSANFLANYNEQFF
size: .; D: .; J: TRBJ1-1; length: 15; V: TRBV6-5; DNA: TGTGCCAGCAGTAGGACAGAGGGCTTTGGCACTGAAGCTTTCTTT; CDR3: CASSRTEGFGTEAFF
size: .; D: .; J: TRBJ2-7; length: 15; V: TRBV5-4; DNA: TGTGCCAGCAGCCCTGGTGGCTCGGGGATCAACGAGCAGTACTTC; CDR3: CASSPGGSGINEQYF
size: once; D: TRBD1; J: TRBJ1-5; length: 14; V: TRBV19; DNA: TGTGCCAGTAACTCCGGACAGGGGTTTCAGCCCCAGCATTTT; CDR3: CASNSGQGFQPQHF
size: .; D: TRBD1; J: TRBJ1-4; length: 15; V: TRBV5-1; DNA: TGCGCCAGCAGCCTAAGCGGGACAGGGGGTGAAAAACTGTTTTTT; CDR3: CASSLSGTGGEKLFF
size: .; D: TRBD1; J: TRBJ1-5; length: 15; V: TRBV5-1; DNA: TGCGCCAGCAGCGAGGGACAGGGGGCCCGGCAGCCCCAGCATTTT; CDR3: CASSEGQGARQPQHF
size: .; D: .; J: TRBJ2-3; length: 11; V: TRBV29-1; DNA: TGCAGCGTTGTCCTAGCAGATACGCAGTATTTT; CDR3: CSVVLADTQYF
size: .; D: .; J: TRBJ1-3; length: 14; V: TRBV5-1; DNA: TGCGCCAGCAGCACAGCTAGCTCTGGAAACACCATATATTTT; CDR3: CASSTASSGNTIYF
size: .; D: .; J: TRBJ2-7; length: 13; V: TRBV27; DNA: TGTGCCAGCAGTTTGGACAACTCCTACGAGCAGTACTTC; CDR3: CASSLDNSYEQYF
size: .; D: TRBD1; J: TRBJ2-7; length: 17; V: TRBV28; DNA: TGTGCCAGCAGTTTTGTCTTCTCGGGACAGCCTTCCTACGAGCAGTACTTC; CDR3: CASSFVFSGQPSYEQYF